The sample holds many counts of the clone carrying this TCR beta chain. Antigen: not known. The data were obtained in a study of CD8+CD57+ T cells in acquired aplastic anemia. Study overall: Yields of DNA that came from sorted CD4+ and CD8+ cells averaged about 3.5 ug. Healthy donors averaged approximately 10 million reads for CD4+ cells. Study-level points and caveats: Shared by patients and controls, approximately 28 CD8+ CDR3s were abundant in patients. Between the patient and control groups, CD8+ Simpson's diversity did not differ significantly.

The CDR3 loop spans 14 amino acids. The germline gives CDR1 DFQATT, CDR2 SNEGSKA (reference sequence). V was cut by 3 bases and J by 2 bases, with 11 bases left in between. CDR3 and TCR beta VDJ profiling relied on genomic DNA as the template. Each CDR3 protein is one row after TCRdb ran MiXCR on the reads. This sample has about 130,000 distinct CDR3 sequences, with about 48% found just once. The receptor's source is a human donor in good health, serving as a control. This chain uses TRBV20-1 with TRBJ1-3; weak D call: TRBD1 (5 bases). Sample: sorted CD4+, CD8+, or CD8+CD57+ T cells (not recorded which) from PBMCs. CDR3 loop: CSASWGKPGNTIYF. In DNA, the CDR3 is TGCAGTGCTAGCTGGGGGAAACCTGGAAACACCATATATTTT.